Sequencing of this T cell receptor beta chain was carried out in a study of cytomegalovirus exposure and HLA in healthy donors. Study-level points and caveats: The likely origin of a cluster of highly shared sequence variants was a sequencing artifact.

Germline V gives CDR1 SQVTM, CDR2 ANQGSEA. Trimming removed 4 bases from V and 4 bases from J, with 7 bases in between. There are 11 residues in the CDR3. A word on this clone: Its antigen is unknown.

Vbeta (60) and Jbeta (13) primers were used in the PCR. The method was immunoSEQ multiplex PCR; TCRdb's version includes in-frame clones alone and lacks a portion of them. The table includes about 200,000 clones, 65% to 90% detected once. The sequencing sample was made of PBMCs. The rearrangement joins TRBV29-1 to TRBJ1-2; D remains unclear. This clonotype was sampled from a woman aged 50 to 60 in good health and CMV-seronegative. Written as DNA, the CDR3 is TGCAGCGTTGTGAGGCTCTATGGCTACACCTTC. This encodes CSVVRLYGYTF.